The clone carrying this T cell receptor (beta chain) has a single count. The antigen is unknown. The data are from a study of siplizumab effects on memory and regulatory T cells. Profiling relied on immunoSEQ multiplex PCR, and the TCRdb table lists in-frame clones only, not all of them. The sample includes under 140,000 clones, roughly 90% of them seen just once. Study findings and constraints: Left unconfirmed was the suppressive function of proliferating Tregs from siplizumab cultures. Mean Treg-derived proportions of mappable alloreactive CD4+ clones were over 65% for siplizumab and roughly 27% for controls. Naive T cells looked more diverse than memory cells and looked like major alloresponse contributors.

Trimming left V 4 bases short and J 2 bases short, with 13 bases between. The CDR3 length is 15 residues. Germline-derived CDR1 and CDR2 are MDHEN and SYDVKM. Input material: CD4+ T cells sorted from blood. This TCR was recovered from a human donor in good health. The rearrangement uses TRBV28 and TRBJ2-3; D unresolved. CDR3 sequence: CASSWDGRSTDTQYF. CDR3 bases: TGTGCCAGCAGTTGGGATGGACGATCCACAGATACGCAGTATTTT.